Below are 25 T cell receptor beta chains sequenced from a single sample in a study of blood T cell repertoires in COVID-19. TCRdb's copy holds only in-frame clones and misses some; the assay was immunoSEQ multiplex PCR. The table records about 260,000 clones, around nine tenths of them present only once. Sequenced: peripheral blood. These receptors were taken from a man aged 35-49 years who had recovered from COVID-19.

The chain joins TRBV6-5 to TRBJ1-1; the match to TRBD1 covers 7 bases. After removal of 6 bases from V and 6 bases from J, the junction contained 10 bases not matched to a gene. Germline lookup yields CDR1 MNHEY and CDR2 SVGAGI. This CDR3 region has 14 residues. The CDR3 sequence is CASRRDRASAEAFF. In DNA, the CDR3 is TGTGCCAGCAGGCGCGACAGGGCCAGCGCTGAAGCTTTCTTT.

The chain combines TRBV24-1 with TRBJ2-1; 13 bases align to TRBD2. Looked up from germline, CDR1 is KGHDR and CDR2 is SFDVKD. Unmatched junction bases numbered 7, after V lost 5 bases and J lost 7 bases. The CDR3 loop spans 16 amino acids. CDR3: CATSGRGLAGTNEQFF. DNA of the CDR3: TGTGCCACCAGTGGCCGGGGACTAGCGGGAACGAATGAGCAGTTCTTC.

The chain couples TRBV6-1 to TRBJ1-1; tentatively, D is TRBD1 (5 bases). This CDR3 has 14 residues. Germline CDR1 is MNHNS and CDR2 is SASEGT. Trimming took off 2 bases at V and 6 bases at J, with 13 bases between the two ends. The CDR3 sequence is CASSEFRATPEAFF. CDR3 in DNA: TGTGCCAGCAGTGAATTCAGGGCAACCCCTGAAGCTTTCTTT.

This clone was observed a few times. The chain recombines TRBV19 with TRBJ2-7; TRBD2 matches 9 bases. This CDR3 contains 13 residues. V lost 4 bases to trimming and J lost 5 bases; unmatched junction nucleotides: 3. Per the germline V gene, CDR1 is LNHDA and CDR2 is SQIVND (reference sequence). The CDR3 loop is CASSSGRVNEQYF. CDR3 coding DNA: TGTGCCAGTAGTAGCGGGAGGGTAAACGAGCAGTACTTC.

Written as DNA, the CDR3 is TGCGCCAGCCGCCGGGATTTGAAAACTAATGAAAAACTGTTTTTT. Residues: CASRRDLKTNEKLFF. The rearrangement links TRBV5-1 to TRBJ1-4, with D unresolved. Germline V gene lookup returns CDR1 SGHRS and CDR2 YFSETQ. The CDR3 sequence is 15 residues long. V lost 7 bases, J lost 1 base, and 14 bases lay in between.

The gene calls are TRBV20-1 and TRBJ2-2; no firm D call. Germline V gene lookup returns CDR1 DFQATT and CDR2 SNEGSKA (reference sequence). V lost 3 bases, J lost 5 bases, and 13 bases lay in between. This CDR3 has 14 amino acids. The DNA of the CDR3 is TGCAGTGCTAGTCTGAGCAGGCTGACCGGGGAGCTGTTTTTT. Protein sequence: CSASLSRLTGELFF.

This chain connects TRBV3-1 (or the pseudogene TRBV3-2) to TRBJ1-4, with TRBD1 as a possible D gene (5 bases). The ends were cut back, 4 bases at V and 4 bases at J, with 16 bases in the middle. CDR1 is LGHDT, CDR2 YNNKEL, per germline (reference sequence). CDR3 length: 16 residues. The CDR3 spells CASSPRVEGNNEKLFF. In DNA, the CDR3 is TGTGCCAGCAGCCCTCGAGTGGAGGGGAATAATGAAAAACTGTTTTTT.

The gene calls are TRBV29-1 and TRBJ1-3; TRBD1 agrees at 8 bases. CDR1 is SQVTM and CDR2 is ANQGSEA in the germline V gene. V was clipped by 0 bases and J by 3 bases; unmatched bases: 7. The CDR3 sequence is 16 residues long. The CDR3 region has the DNA TGCAGCGTTGAAGATCTCGCAGGGGGCTTTGGAAACACCATATATTTT. It yields the protein CSVEDLAGGFGNTIYF.

This chain connects TRBV9 to TRBJ2-7; perhaps TRBD2 as D (5 bases). Trimming removed 4 bases at V and 3 bases at J, with 8 bases between. The CDR3 is 12 residues long. The V gene's germline CDR1 is SGDLS and CDR2 YYNGEE. This chain's CDR3 is CASSPDFYEQYF. As DNA, the CDR3 is TGTGCCAGCAGCCCGGACTTCTACGAGCAGTACTTC.

This sequence joins TRBV2 and TRBJ1-2; 7 nucleotides line up with TRBD1. Germline trimming cut 6 bases from V and 4 bases from J; bases unmatched to any gene: 8. The germline V gene has CDR1 SNHLY and CDR2 FYNNEI. This CDR3 has 14 residues. The CDR3, as DNA: TGTGCCAGCAGCTCAGACAGGGTACGCTATGGCTACACCTTC. It yields the protein CASSSDRVRYGYTF.

In its sample, this clone was seen once. The chain joins TRBV7-2 to TRBJ1-2, with D unclear. Germline V CDR1 and CDR2: SGHTA, FQGNSA. V was pared by 3 bases and J by 0 bases, with 5 bases between. CDR3 size: 13 residues. CDR3 coding DNA: TGTGCCAGCAGCTTGGGAGCTAACTATGGCTACACCTTC. It encodes CASSLGANYGYTF.

The chain employs TRBV30 and TRBJ1-1; D is ambiguous. This CDR3 region has 12 residues. The V and J ends lost 1 base and 1 base respectively, with 4 bases between them. Germline values: CDR1 GTSNPN, CDR2 SVGIG (reference sequence). CDR3 protein: CAWSDKNTEAFF. CDR3 in DNA: TGTGCCTGGAGTGACAAGAACACTGAAGCTTTCTTT.

The gene calls are TRBV6-6 and TRBJ2-1, with 14 positions matching TRBD2. The germline CDR1 and CDR2 sequences are MNHNY and SVGAGI (reference sequence). Germline trimming cut 5 bases from V and 10 bases from J; bases unmatched to any gene: 7. This CDR3 has 15 residues. The CDR3 nucleotides are TGTGCCAGCAGTCCTGGACTAGCGGGGGGCGGGGAGCAGTTCTTC. Protein product: CASSPGLAGGGEQFF.

Here the CDR3 DNA reads TGTGCCAGCAGCTTTAGGCCGGGGGAGACCCAGTACTTC. Amino acids: CASSFRPGETQYF. The chain uses TRBV11-3 and TRBJ2-5, with D possibly being TRBD2 (5 bases). Trimming took off 3 bases at V and 5 bases at J, with 10 bases between the two ends. From germline, CDR1 is SGHNT and CDR2 YENEEA. This CDR3 region has 13 residues.

The V gene is TRBV7-7, the J gene TRBJ2-5; 14 bases align to TRBD2. V was pared by 5 bases and J by 5 bases, with 10 bases of the junction left unmatched. Germline CDR1 and CDR2: SSHAT and FNYEAQ (reference sequence). The CDR3 totals 17 residues. The CDR3 nucleotides read TGTGCCAGCAGCGCCCGACTAGCGGGAGGGCCTCGGGAGACCCAGTACTTC. Its translation is CASSARLAGGPRETQYF.

This chain uses TRBV6-6 with TRBJ2-1; 11 bases map to TRBD2. Looked up from germline, CDR1 is MNHNY and CDR2 is SVGAGI (reference sequence). This CDR3 is 15 amino acids long. V shed 2 bases and J 6 bases; nucleotides not matched to a gene: 3. In DNA form, the CDR3 reads TGTGCCAGCAGTTACATAGCGGGAGGGCCCAATGAGCAGTTCTTC. Translating gives CASSYIAGGPNEQFF.

The CDR3 sequence: CASSLMGGHTDTQYF. The CDR3 bases are TGTGCCAGCAGCTTAATGGGCGGGCACACAGATACGCAGTATTTT. The chain carries TRBV7-2 and TRBJ2-3; TRBD2 might be the D (5 bases). V lost 2 bases and J 2 bases, leaving 11 bases between the germline ends. Germline loops: CDR1 SGHTA, CDR2 FQGNSA. The CDR3 has 15 residues.

The chain combines TRBV24-1 with TRBJ2-5, with a tentative D call TRBD2 (6 bases). The CDR3 sequence is 13 residues long. Trimming took 10 bases from V and 4 from J, leaving 15 bases between them. Per germline, CDR1 KGHDR and CDR2 SFDVKD. The CDR3 DNA reads TGTGCCACTCGTGCGGGGTCGGTAGAGACCCAGTACTTC. Translated, it gives CATRAGSVETQYF.

The chain carries TRBV7-9 and TRBJ2-7; 9 nucleotides align to TRBD1. This CDR3 region has 15 residues. Germline CDR1 is SEHNR and CDR2 is FQNEAQ (reference sequence). The V segment lost 5 bases and the J segment 4 bases; nucleotides outside the gene matches: 9. Here the CDR3 DNA reads TGTGCCAGCAGCACCACACAGGGGGCAGTTTACGAGCAGTACTTC. Residues: CASSTTQGAVYEQYF.

This clone was counted a few times. The J gene is TRBJ1-5, the V gene TRBV27; perhaps TRBD1 as D (6 bases). The CDR3 runs to 14 residues. Per the germline V gene, CDR1 is MNHEY and CDR2 is SMNVEV (reference sequence). V was trimmed by 4 bases and J by 5 bases, leaving 12 bases between them. The CDR3 spells CASSYTGGHQPQHF. In DNA form, the CDR3 reads TGTGCCAGCAGTTATACGGGGGGCCATCAGCCCCAGCATTTT.

The rearrangement uses TRBV4-3 and TRBJ2-5; 9 positions agree with TRBD1. Germline V gene lookup returns CDR1 LGHNA and CDR2 YSLEER. Germline trimming cut 4 bases from V and 3 bases from J; bases unmatched to any gene: 3. The CDR3 totals 14 residues. In nucleotides, the CDR3 is TGCGCCAGCAGCCCCCGGGACAGGGAAGAGACCCAGTACTTC. Its protein is CASSPRDREETQYF.

CDR3 sequence (DNA): TGTGCCAGCAGCTTCCGACTAGCGGGAGAAACCTACAATGAGCAGTTCTTC. Translation: CASSFRLAGETYNEQFF. This rearrangement joins TRBV7-9 to TRBJ2-1; 12 nucleotides agree with TRBD2. V was pared by 3 bases and J by 2 bases, with 5 bases of the junction left unmatched. CDR1 is SEHNR and CDR2 is FQNEAQ in the germline V gene (reference sequence). This CDR3 has 17 residues.

The rearrangement joins TRBV29-1 to TRBJ1-2, with 7 bases lining up with TRBD1. The CDR3 loop spans 12 amino acids. Per the germline V gene, CDR1 is SQVTM and CDR2 is ANQGSEA. Unmatched junction bases numbered 5, after V lost 6 bases and J lost 4 bases. The CDR3 loop is CSVPRDSYGYTF. The CDR3, as DNA: TGCAGCGTCCCCCGGGACAGCTATGGCTACACCTTC.

This chain uses TRBV29-1 with TRBJ2-3; 12 bases line up with TRBD2. The germline V gene has CDR1 SQVTM and CDR2 ANQGSEA. The CDR3 runs to 14 residues. The V segment lost 7 bases and the J segment 7 bases; nucleotides outside the gene matches: 9. CDR3 nucleotide sequence: TGCAGCGACACGACTAGCGGGAGACCTCATACGCAGTATTTT. It encodes CSDTTSGRPHTQYF.

The V gene is TRBV6-5, the J gene TRBJ2-7; 9 positions agree with TRBD2. CDR3 length: 15 amino acids. The V and J ends lost 0 bases and 5 bases, in that order; junction bases with no gene match: 5. Per germline, CDR1 MNHEY and CDR2 SVGAGI. For the CDR3, the DNA is TGTGCCAGCAGTTACTCGGGCGGGAGGGGACACGAGCAGTACTTC. Translating it yields CASSYSGGRGHEQYF.